Following are 11 T cell receptor beta chains from one sample sequenced in a study of T cell responses to AZD1222 COVID-19 vaccine. Generated by immunoSEQ multiplex PCR, the TCRdb table keeps only in-frame clones and is missing some. The sample lists 87,000 or so clones, 90% occurring once. Source: peripheral blood, taken on day 0 of AZD1222 vaccination. Every receptor here comes from an adult in good health.

The V gene is TRBV19, the J gene TRBJ1-6, with a weak D call TRBD1 (5 bases). The length of the CDR3 is 17 residues. Trimming stripped 7 bases from V and 7 bases from J, with 23 bases between. Germline assignment: CDR1 LNHDA and CDR2 SQIVND (reference sequence). CDR3 in amino acids: CASNGGARSDTNSPLHF. CDR3 DNA: TGTGCCAGTAACGGAGGCGCGCGGTCGGACACAAATTCACCCCTCCACTTT.

V gene TRBV4-2 combines with J gene TRBJ2-5; D is perhaps TRBD2 (5 bases). CDR1 LGHNA and CDR2 YNFKEQ come from the germline V gene. This CDR3 contains 13 residues. The V and J ends lost 3 bases and 5 bases respectively, with 10 bases between them. In DNA, the CDR3 is TGTGCCAGCAGCCAGAGGGAGAGGGAGACCCAGTACTTC. Translating it yields CASSQRERETQYF.

The rearrangement joins TRBV11-2 to TRBJ1-5, with 9 bases aligning to TRBD1. The V segment lost 5 bases and the J segment 1 base; nucleotides outside the gene matches: 9. Germline V gene lookup returns CDR1 SGHAT and CDR2 FQNNGV. The CDR3 spans 17 residues. CDR3 amino acids: CASSQGTGKSSNQPQHF. In DNA, the CDR3 is TGTGCCAGCAGCCAAGGGACAGGGAAGTCCAGCAATCAGCCCCAGCATTTT.

In its sample, this clone was seen once. V usage is TRBV6-5 and J usage is TRBJ2-1, with D unclear. Trimming cost V 8 bases and J 15 bases, with 14 bases left between them. Germline V lookup: CDR1 MNHEY, CDR2 SVGAGI. The CDR3 is made up of 10 amino acids. Here the CDR3 reads CASGIEKRFF. The DNA for the CDR3 is TGTGCCAGCGGGATTGAAAAAAGGTTCTTC.

The gene calls are TRBV19 and TRBJ2-2, with D uncertain. Germline CDR1 is LNHDA and CDR2 is SQIVND (reference sequence). Trimming shortened V by 5 bases and J by 5 bases, and 12 bases separated the two germline ends. The CDR3 is made up of 14 amino acids. CDR3 in DNA: TGTGCCAGTAGTGCCAGGATACGGACCGGGGAGCTGTTTTTT. It codes for CASSARIRTGELFF.

The chain has TRBV2 and TRBJ1-5; TRBD1 agrees at 10 bases. Trimming removed 7 bases from V and 4 bases from J; junction bases left unmatched: 7. The germline V gene encodes CDR1 SNHLY and CDR2 FYNNEI. This CDR3 is built from 15 residues. CDR3: CASKGQGMLNQPQHF. CDR3 sequence (DNA): TGTGCCAGCAAGGGACAGGGGATGTTGAATCAGCCCCAGCATTTT.

The chain carries TRBV16 and TRBJ1-4; 10 bases are a match to TRBD1. Germline V gives CDR1 KGHSY, CDR2 FQNENV. J gave up 6 bases and V 0 bases, and 1 base lay outside the gene matches. CDR3 length: 15 amino acids. CDR3 protein: CASSQSGTGDEKLFF. Here the CDR3 DNA reads TGTGCCAGCAGCCAATCGGGGACAGGGGATGAAAAACTGTTTTTT.

The chain uses TRBV13 and TRBJ2-5; D is unresolved. Trimming removed 5 bases at V and 2 bases at J, with 3 bases between. Germline values: CDR1 PRHDT, CDR2 FYEKMQ (reference sequence). CDR3 length: 11 amino acids. Here the CDR3 reads CASSAQETQYF. The CDR3 nucleotides read TGTGCCAGCAGCGCACAAGAGACCCAGTACTTC. The full variable domain, its missing parts supplied by reference TRBV13 and TRBJ2-5, is AAGVIQSPRHLIKEKRETATLKCYPIPRHDTVYWYQQGPGQDPQFLISFYEKMQSDKGSIPDRFSAQQFSDYHSELNMSSLELGDSALYFCASSAQETQYFGPGTRLLVL.

This sequence joins TRBV30 and TRBJ1-1; 7 positions agree with TRBD1. The germline CDR1 and CDR2 sequences are GTSNPN and SVGIG (reference sequence). With 3 bases clipped from V and 10 bases from J, the junction kept 5 bases outside the gene matches. The CDR3 consists of 11 residues. CDR3 bases: TGTGCCTGGAGAGGACAGGCTTCAGCTTTCTTT. It is translated as CAWRGQASAFF.

In DNA, the CDR3 is TGCAGTGCTAGTCCCCCGGGACAGGGCTTCTATGGCTACACCTTC. It specifies CSASPPGQGFYGYTF. The rearrangement links TRBV20-1 to TRBJ1-2; 9 bases map to TRBD1. Looked up from germline, CDR1 is DFQATT and CDR2 is SNEGSKA (reference sequence). CDR3 length equals 15 residues. V shed 3 bases, J shed 4 bases, and the junction held 9 bases outside the gene matches.

The rearrangement uses TRBV7-2 and TRBJ2-7; 10 positions agree with TRBD2. The ends lost 4 bases at V and 2 bases at J; junction bases unmatched: 11. The germline gives CDR1 SGHTA, CDR2 FQGNSA. This CDR3 is 17 amino acids long. CDR3 in DNA: TGTGCCAGCAGCTCACGCTGGAGCGGGGGGGGTCCCTACGAGCAGTACTTC. This translates into CASSSRWSGGGPYEQYF.